The source of this TCR beta chain is a study of T cells in Graves' hyperthyroidism and ophthalmopathy. Study information: Peripheral blood was drawn at first diagnosis, prior to all treatment.

From RNA transcripts, TCR beta CDR3 regions were amplified. Primed by the HTBI set, a first-round RT-PCR was run on the TCR CDR3. MiXCR, run by TCRdb on the multiplex PCR reads, gives a single entry per CDR3 protein. Among more than 150,000 distinct CDR3 sequences listed, 15% to 20% were seen once. The hyperthyroidism patients had all been newly diagnosed, and their disease duration was under 2 months. Their ages ranged from 18 to 65 years. This clonotype was found many times. What it binds is not known. Per germline, CDR1 LNHDA and CDR2 SQIVND (reference sequence). Trimming pared 7 bases from V and 5 bases from J, leaving 14 bases between. The CDR3 runs 13 residues. Overall study results and limits: Ophthalmopathy could be told apart from stable hyperthyroidism with a 13 V-J model.

Material: blood. This sequence joins TRBV19 and TRBJ1-1, with no clear D. The receptor's source is a woman aged 45 to 65 with Graves' hyperthyroidism. The CDR3 protein is CASTPSLETEAFF. In DNA, the CDR3 is TGTGCCAGTACCCCTTCGCTTGAGACTGAAGCTTTCTTT. Drawing the rest from reference TRBV19 and TRBJ1-1, the complete variable domain is DGGITQSPKYLFRKEGQNVTLSCEQNLNHDAMYWYRQDPGQGLRLIYYSQIVNDFQKGDIAEGYSVSREKKESFPLTVTSAQKNPTAFYLCASTPSLETEAFFGQGTRLTVV.